These 10 T cell receptor beta chains were sequenced from one sample in a study of blood T cell repertoires in COVID-19 (dated by TCRdb to 2019 to 2021). Library preparation used the immunoSEQ multiplex PCR assay. TCRdb holds this immuneACCESS table with in-frame rearrangements only. Some clones are missing; in checked studies, unresolved V genes explain under half, and the rest has no known cause. Here the sample has fewer than 200,000 clones; about four fifths occur a single time. In total, the top ten clones hold 7.8% of the sample. The sample consisted of peripheral blood. The receptor source for this set is a woman aged 55-70 years with COVID-19, enrolled during active disease.

This clone was recorded many times. This chain joins TRBV5-1 and TRBJ1-5; D unclear. V was trimmed by 5 bases and J by 5 bases, leaving 14 bases between them. The CDR3 sequence is 14 residues long. CDR1 is SGHRS and CDR2 is YFSETQ in the germline V gene. The CDR3 sequence: CASSYLSGDQPQHF. The CDR3 DNA follows: TGCGCCAGCAGTTACCTTTCCGGGGATCAGCCCCAGCATTTT.

The chain uses TRBV19 and TRBJ1-1; D not certain. Trimming took 3 bases from V and 5 from J, leaving 16 bases between them. CDR3 length: 15 amino acids. Germline CDR1 and CDR2: LNHDA and SQIVND (reference sequence). Here the CDR3 DNA reads TGTGCCAGTAGTATCCTTACCCCGTCGGTTACTGAAGCTTTCTTT. Its translation: CASSILTPSVTEAFF. Variable domain in full (rest from reference TRBV19 and TRBJ1-1): DGGITQSPKYLFRKEGQNVTLSCEQNLNHDAMYWYRQDPGQGLRLIYYSQIVNDFQKGDIAEGYSVSREKKESFPLTVTSAQKNPTAFYLCASSILTPSVTEAFFGQGTRLTVV.

Only one count was recorded for this clone. The chain joins TRBV9 to TRBJ1-5; TRBD1 agrees at 7 bases. Trimming at V came to 4 bases and at J to 7 bases, leaving 5 bases not matched to a gene. The CDR3 runs 13 residues. Germline V gene sequence: CDR1 SGDLS, CDR2 YYNGEE. This chain's CDR3 is CASSRDSIQPQHF. In nucleotides, the CDR3 is TGTGCCAGCAGCCGGGACAGTATCCAGCCCCAGCATTTT. Combining the CDR3 with reference TRBV9 and TRBJ1-5 gives the whole variable domain DSGVTQTPKHLITATGQRVTLRCSPRSGDLSVYWYQQSLDQGLQFLIQYYNGEERAKGNILERFSAQQFPDLHSELNLSSLELGDSALYFCASSRDSIQPQHFGDGTRLSIL.

J is TRBJ1-2 and V is TRBV6-5, with D uncertain. Trimming removed 0 bases from V and 8 bases from J, with 10 bases in between. Germline CDR1 reads MNHEY; CDR2 reads SVGAGI. This CDR3 has 13 residues. The CDR3, as DNA: TGTGCCAGCAGTTACTCGCCGGAGCGAGGCTACACCTTC. Amino acids: CASSYSPERGYTF.

This rearrangement joins TRBV27 to TRBJ1-1; D perhaps matches TRBD1 (6 bases). CDR1 and CDR2 from the germline V gene are MNHEY and SMNVEV (reference sequence). The CDR3 has 15 residues. Between the trimmed V and J ends, which lost 6 bases and 0 bases, there was a span of 14 bases. DNA of the CDR3: TGTGCCAGCAGGTCAGGGGAGCCCCTGAACACTGAAGCTTTCTTT. It encodes CASRSGEPLNTEAFF.

This clone has a count of ten or more. This sequence joins TRBV2 and TRBJ1-1; the match to TRBD1 covers 7 bases. The CDR3 covers 15 residues. CDR1 is SNHLY and CDR2 is FYNNEI in the germline V gene. With V trimmed by 6 bases and J by 7 bases, 14 bases remained unmatched. CDR3 sequence reads: CASSPGTVAPDEAFF. CDR3 coding DNA: TGTGCCAGCAGCCCCGGGACAGTGGCCCCCGATGAAGCTTTCTTT.

There are a few counts of this clone. The gene calls are TRBV7-3 and TRBJ2-1; 9 bases match TRBD2. Per germline, CDR1 SGHTA and CDR2 FQGTGA. This CDR3 has 13 amino acids. With V trimmed by 3 bases and J by 12 bases, 6 bases remained unmatched. CDR3 amino acids: CASSLAGGPWQFF. CDR3 coding DNA: TGTGCCAGCAGCTTGGCGGGAGGGCCATGGCAGTTCTTC.

V gene TRBV11-2 combines with J gene TRBJ2-2, with D perhaps matching TRBD2 (7 bases). CDR1 SGHAT and CDR2 FQNNGV come from the germline V gene. The CDR3 runs to 17 residues. Trimming shortened V by 5 bases and J by 0 bases, and 16 bases separated the two germline ends. For the CDR3, the DNA is TGTGCCAGCAGCAACGTCTGGCGGGGGCCGAACACCGGGGAGCTGTTTTTT. Its protein product is CASSNVWRGPNTGELFF.

The genes are TRBV18 and TRBJ2-3, with D possibly TRBD2 on 6 matching bases. This CDR3 region has 15 residues. Trimming removed 4 bases from V and 8 bases from J, with 19 bases in between. The germline V gene encodes CDR1 KGHSH and CDR2 LQKENI. This chain's CDR3 is CASSLYPRLDGTQYF. The CDR3 DNA reads as TGTGCCAGCTCACTTTACCCAAGACTAGACGGTACGCAGTATTTT.

The chain has TRBV7-2 and TRBJ2-2; the match to TRBD2 covers 11 bases. The length of the CDR3 is 17 residues. Germline V lookup: CDR1 SGHTA, CDR2 FQGNSA. The junction had 10 bases not matched to a gene; V was cut back by 8 bases and J by 2 bases. This CDR3 reads CASGTSGGPKNTGELFF. Written as DNA, the CDR3 is TGTGCCAGCGGTACTAGCGGGGGACCAAAAAACACCGGGGAGCTGTTTTTT. The full variable domain, in which reference TRBV7-2 and TRBJ2-2 provide the parts outside the CDR3, is GAGVSQSPSNKVTEKGKDVELRCDPISGHTALYWYRQSLGQGLEFLIYFQGNSAPDKSGLPSDRFSAERTGGSVSTLTIQRTQQEDSAVYLCASGTSGGPKNTGELFFGEGSRLTVL.